These 2 T cell receptor beta chains originate from one sample sequenced in a study of T cells expressing NK-cell markers. From the 5' RACE reads, TCRdb lists one entry per CDR3 protein and no DNA. The sample table includes about 150,000 distinct CDR3 sequences. The material sequenced was blood T cells: a sorted CD56 or NKG2C T cell subset, CD4+ or CD8+ T cells, or bulk PBMC T cells (not recorded which). The receptors were sampled from a man aged 18-70 years in good health.

The chain recombines TRBV5-1 with TRBJ2-2. CDR1 and CDR2 from the germline V gene are SGHRS and YFSETQ. The CDR3 extends over 13 amino acids. CDR3 sequence reads: CASSWPLTGELFF.

V gene TRBV11-2 combines with J gene TRBJ1-1; the D gene TCRdb calls, TRBD1, cannot be checked with no DNA. CDR3 length: 16 amino acids. CDR1 is SGHAT and CDR2 is FQNNGV in the germline V gene. CDR3 in amino acids: CASSPTWTGPTYEAFF.